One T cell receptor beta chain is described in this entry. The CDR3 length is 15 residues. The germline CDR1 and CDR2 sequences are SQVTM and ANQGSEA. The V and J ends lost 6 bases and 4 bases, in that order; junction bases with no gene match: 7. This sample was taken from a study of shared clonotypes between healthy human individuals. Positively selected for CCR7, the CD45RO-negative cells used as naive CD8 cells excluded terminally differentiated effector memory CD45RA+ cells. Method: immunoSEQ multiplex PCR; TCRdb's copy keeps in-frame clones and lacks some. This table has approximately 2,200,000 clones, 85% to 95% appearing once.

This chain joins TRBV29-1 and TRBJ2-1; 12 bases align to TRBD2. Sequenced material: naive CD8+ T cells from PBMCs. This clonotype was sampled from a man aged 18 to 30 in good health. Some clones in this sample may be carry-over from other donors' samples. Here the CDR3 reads CSVDPGLAGYNEQFF. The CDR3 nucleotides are TGCAGCGTGGACCCAGGACTAGCGGGATACAATGAGCAGTTCTTC.